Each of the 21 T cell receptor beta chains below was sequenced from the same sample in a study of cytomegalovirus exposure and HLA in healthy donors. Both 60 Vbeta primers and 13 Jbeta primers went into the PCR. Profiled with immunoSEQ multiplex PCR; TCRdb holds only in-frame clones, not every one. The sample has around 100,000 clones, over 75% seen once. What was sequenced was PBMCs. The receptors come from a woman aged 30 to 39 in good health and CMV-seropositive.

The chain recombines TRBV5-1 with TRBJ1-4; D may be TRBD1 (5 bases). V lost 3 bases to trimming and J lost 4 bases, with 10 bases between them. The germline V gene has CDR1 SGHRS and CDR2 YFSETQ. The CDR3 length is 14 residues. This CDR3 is CASSSTAGNEKLFF. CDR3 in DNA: TGCGCCAGCAGCTCGACAGCGGGTAATGAAAAACTGTTTTTT.

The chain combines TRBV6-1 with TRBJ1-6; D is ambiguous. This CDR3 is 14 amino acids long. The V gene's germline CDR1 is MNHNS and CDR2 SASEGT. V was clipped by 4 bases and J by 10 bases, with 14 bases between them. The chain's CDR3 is CASSATGSGSPLHF. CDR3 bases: TGTGCCAGCAGTGCCACGGGGTCGGGGTCACCCCTCCACTTT.

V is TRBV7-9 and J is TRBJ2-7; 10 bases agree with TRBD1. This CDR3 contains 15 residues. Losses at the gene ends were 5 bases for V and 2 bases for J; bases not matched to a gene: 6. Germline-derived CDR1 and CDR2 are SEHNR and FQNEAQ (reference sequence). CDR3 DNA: TGTGCCAGCAGCCTCCGGGACAGGGGAACCTACGAGCAGTACTTC. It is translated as CASSLRDRGTYEQYF.

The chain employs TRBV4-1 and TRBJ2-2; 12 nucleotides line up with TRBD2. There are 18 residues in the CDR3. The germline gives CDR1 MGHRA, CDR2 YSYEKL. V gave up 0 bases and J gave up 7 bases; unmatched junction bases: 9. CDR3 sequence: CASSQERTSGTYGGELFF. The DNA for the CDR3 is TGCGCCAGCAGCCAAGAGAGGACTAGCGGGACCTACGGCGGGGAGCTGTTTTTT.

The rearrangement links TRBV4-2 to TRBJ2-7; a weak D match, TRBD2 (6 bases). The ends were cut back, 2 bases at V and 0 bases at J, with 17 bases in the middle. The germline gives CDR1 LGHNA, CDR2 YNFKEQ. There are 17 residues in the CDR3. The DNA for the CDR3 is TGTGCCAGCAGCCAACACCAGGCTAGCGTAAGCTCCTACGAGCAGTACTTC. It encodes CASSQHQASVSSYEQYF.

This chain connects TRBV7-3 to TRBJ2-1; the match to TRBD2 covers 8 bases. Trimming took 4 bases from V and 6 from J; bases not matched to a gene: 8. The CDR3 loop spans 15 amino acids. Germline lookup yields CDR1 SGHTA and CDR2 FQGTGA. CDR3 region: CASSWSSGTSNEQFF. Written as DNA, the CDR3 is TGTGCCAGCAGCTGGTCCTCCGGGACTAGCAATGAGCAGTTCTTC.

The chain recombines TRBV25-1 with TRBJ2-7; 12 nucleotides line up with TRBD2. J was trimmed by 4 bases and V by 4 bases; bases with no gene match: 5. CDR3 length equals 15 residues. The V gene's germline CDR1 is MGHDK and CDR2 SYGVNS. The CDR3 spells CASSGASGGVYEQYF. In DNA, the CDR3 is TGTGCCAGCAGTGGAGCTAGCGGGGGGGTGTACGAGCAGTACTTC.

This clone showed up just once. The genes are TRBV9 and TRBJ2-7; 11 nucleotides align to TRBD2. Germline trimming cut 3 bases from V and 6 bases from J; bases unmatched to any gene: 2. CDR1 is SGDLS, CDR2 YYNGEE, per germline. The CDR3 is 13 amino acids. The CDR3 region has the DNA TGTGCCAGCAGCGCCGGGACTAGCGGCGAGCAGTACTTC. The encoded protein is CASSAGTSGEQYF.

The CDR3 nucleotides are TGTGCCAGTAGTATAGAGGTCAGGAACACTGAAGCTTTCTTT. It encodes CASSIEVRNTEAFF. This sequence joins TRBV19 and TRBJ1-1, with D uncertain. In germline, CDR1 is LNHDA, CDR2 SQIVND (reference sequence). The CDR3 covers 14 residues. V lost 0 bases to trimming and J lost 1 base, with 6 bases between them.

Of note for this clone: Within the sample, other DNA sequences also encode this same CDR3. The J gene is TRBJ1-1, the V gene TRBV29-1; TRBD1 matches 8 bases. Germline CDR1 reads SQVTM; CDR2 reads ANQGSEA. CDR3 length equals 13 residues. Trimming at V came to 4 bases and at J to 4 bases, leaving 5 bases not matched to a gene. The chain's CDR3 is CSVVTDRATEAFF. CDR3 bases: TGCAGCGTTGTCACGGACAGGGCCACTGAAGCTTTCTTT.

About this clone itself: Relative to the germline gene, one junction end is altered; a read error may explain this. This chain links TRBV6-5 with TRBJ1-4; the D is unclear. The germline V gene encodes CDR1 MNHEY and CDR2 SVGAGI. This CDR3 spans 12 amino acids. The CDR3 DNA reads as TGTGCCAGCAGTGACTCAGACTGGTCTTCGTTCTTT. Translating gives CASSDSDWSSFF.

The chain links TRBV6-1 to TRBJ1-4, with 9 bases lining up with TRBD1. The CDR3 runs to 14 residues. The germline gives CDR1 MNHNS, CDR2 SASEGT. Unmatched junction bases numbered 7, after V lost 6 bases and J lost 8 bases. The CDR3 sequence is CASSPAGTGEKLFF. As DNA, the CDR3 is TGTGCCAGCAGCCCTGCCGGGACAGGGGAAAAACTGTTTTTT.

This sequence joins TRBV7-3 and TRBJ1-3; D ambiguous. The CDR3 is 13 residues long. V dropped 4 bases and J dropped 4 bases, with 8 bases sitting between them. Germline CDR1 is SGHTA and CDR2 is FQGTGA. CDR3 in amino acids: CASSSTPGNTIYF. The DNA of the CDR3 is TGTGCCAGCAGCTCCACTCCCGGAAACACCATATATTTT.

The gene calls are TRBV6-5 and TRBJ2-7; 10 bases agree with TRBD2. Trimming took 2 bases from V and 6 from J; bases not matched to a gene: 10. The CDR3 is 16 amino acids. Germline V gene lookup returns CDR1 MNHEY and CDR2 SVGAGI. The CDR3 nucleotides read TGTGCCAGCAGTTACACTCCTCTAGCGGGAGTTGGCGAGCAGTACTTC. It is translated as CASSYTPLAGVGEQYF.

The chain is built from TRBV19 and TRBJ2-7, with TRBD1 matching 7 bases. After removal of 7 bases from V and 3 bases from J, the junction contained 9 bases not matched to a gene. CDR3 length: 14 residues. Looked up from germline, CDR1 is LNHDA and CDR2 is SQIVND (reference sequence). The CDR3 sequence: CASTKDRWDYEQYF. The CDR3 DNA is TGTGCCAGTACCAAGGACAGGTGGGACTACGAGCAGTACTTC.

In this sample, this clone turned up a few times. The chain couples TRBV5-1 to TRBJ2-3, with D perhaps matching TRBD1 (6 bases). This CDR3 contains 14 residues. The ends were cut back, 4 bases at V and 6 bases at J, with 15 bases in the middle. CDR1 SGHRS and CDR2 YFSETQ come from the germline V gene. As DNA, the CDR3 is TGCGCCAGCAGCCCGAACAGGGCGTACGATACGCAGTATTTT. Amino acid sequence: CASSPNRAYDTQYF.

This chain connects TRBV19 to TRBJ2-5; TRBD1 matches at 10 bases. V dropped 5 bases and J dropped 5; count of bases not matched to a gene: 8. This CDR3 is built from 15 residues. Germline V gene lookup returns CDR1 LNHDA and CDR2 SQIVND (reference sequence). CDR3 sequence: CASSLPGQGRETQYF. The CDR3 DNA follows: TGTGCCAGTAGTCTTCCGGGACAGGGGAGGGAGACCCAGTACTTC. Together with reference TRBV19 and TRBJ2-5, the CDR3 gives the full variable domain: DGGITQSPKYLFRKEGQNVTLSCEQNLNHDAMYWYRQDPGQGLRLIYYSQIVNDFQKGDIAEGYSVSREKKESFPLTVTSAQKNPTAFYLCASSLPGQGRETQYFGPGTRLLVL.

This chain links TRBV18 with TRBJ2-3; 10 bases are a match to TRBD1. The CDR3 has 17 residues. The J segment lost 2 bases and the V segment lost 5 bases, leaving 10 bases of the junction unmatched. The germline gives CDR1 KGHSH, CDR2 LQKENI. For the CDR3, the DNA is TGTGCCAGCTCAACGGTACCGGGACAGGGGATCACAGATACGCAGTATTTT. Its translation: CASSTVPGQGITDTQYF. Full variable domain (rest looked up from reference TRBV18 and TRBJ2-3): NAGVMQNPRHLVRRRGQEARLRCSPMKGHSHVYWYRQLPEEGLKFMVYLQKENIIDESGMPKERFSAEFPKEGPSILRIQQVVRGDSAAYFCASSTVPGQGITDTQYFGPGTRLTVL.

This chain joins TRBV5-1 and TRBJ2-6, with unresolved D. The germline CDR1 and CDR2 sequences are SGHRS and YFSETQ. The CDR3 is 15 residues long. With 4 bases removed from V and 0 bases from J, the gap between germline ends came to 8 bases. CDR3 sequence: CASSPRDSGANVLTF. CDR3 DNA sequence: TGCGCCAGCAGCCCTCGAGACTCTGGGGCCAACGTCCTGACTTTC. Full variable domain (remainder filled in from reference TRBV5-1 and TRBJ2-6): KAGVTQTPRYLIKTRGQQVTLSCSPISGHRSVSWYQQTPGQGLQFLFEYFSETQRNKGNFPGRFSGRQFSNSRSEMNVSTLELGDSALYLCASSPRDSGANVLTFGAGSRLTVL.

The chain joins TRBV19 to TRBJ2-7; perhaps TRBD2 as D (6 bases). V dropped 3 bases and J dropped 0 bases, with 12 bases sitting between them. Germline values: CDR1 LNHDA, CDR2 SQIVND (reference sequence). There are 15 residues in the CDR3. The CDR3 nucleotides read TGTGCCAGTAGTATCGGCGGGGATGGCTCCTACGAGCAGTACTTC. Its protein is CASSIGGDGSYEQYF.

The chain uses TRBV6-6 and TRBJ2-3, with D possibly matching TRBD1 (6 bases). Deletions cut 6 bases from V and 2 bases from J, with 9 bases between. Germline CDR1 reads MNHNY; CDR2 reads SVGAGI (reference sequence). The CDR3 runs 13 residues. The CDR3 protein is CASRGALTDTQYF. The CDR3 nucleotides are TGTGCCAGCAGGGGGGCGCTCACAGATACGCAGTATTTT.